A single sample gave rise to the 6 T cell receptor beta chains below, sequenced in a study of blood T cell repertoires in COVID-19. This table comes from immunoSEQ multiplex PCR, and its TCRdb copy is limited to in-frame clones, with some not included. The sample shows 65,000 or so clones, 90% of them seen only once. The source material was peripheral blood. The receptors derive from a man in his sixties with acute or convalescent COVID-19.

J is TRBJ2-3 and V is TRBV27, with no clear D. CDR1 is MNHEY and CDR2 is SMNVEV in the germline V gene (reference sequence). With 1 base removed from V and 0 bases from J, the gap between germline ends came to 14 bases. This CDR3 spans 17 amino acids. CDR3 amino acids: CASSLYPGSPSTDTQYF. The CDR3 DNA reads TGTGCCAGCAGTTTATACCCCGGGTCCCCTAGCACAGATACGCAGTATTTT.

The CDR3 sequence is CASSMTVDSNQPQHF. The CDR3 DNA follows: TGTGCCAGCAGTATGACAGTAGATAGCAATCAGCCCCAGCATTTT. V is TRBV2 and J is TRBJ1-5; TRBD1 is a possible D gene (5 bases). The V end was cut by 5 bases, the J end by 0 bases, with 11 bases between. The CDR3 extends over 15 amino acids. In germline, CDR1 is SNHLY, CDR2 FYNNEI.

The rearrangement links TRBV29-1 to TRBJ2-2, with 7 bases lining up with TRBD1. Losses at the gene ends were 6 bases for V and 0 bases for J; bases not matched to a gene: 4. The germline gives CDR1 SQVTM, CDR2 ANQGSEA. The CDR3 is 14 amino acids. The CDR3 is CSVTDRPNTGELFF. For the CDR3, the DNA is TGCAGCGTGACGGACAGGCCGAACACCGGGGAGCTGTTTTTT.

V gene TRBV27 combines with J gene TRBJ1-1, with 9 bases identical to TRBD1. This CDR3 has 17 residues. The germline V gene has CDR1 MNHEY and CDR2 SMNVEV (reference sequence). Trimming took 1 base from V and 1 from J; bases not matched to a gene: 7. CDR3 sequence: CASSLFNPGQGNTEAFF. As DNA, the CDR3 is TGTGCCAGCAGTTTATTCAATCCGGGACAGGGGAACACTGAAGCTTTCTTT.

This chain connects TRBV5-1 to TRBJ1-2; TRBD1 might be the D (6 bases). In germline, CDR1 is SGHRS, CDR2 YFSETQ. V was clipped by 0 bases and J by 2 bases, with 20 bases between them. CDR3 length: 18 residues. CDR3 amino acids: CASSLDPGWGQSNYGYTF. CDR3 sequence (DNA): TGCGCCAGCAGCTTGGACCCCGGTTGGGGACAAAGCAACTATGGCTACACCTTC. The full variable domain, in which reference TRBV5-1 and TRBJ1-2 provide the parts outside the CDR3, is KAGVTQTPRYLIKTRGQQVTLSCSPISGHRSVSWYQQTPGQGLQFLFEYFSETQRNKGNFPGRFSGRQFSNSRSEMNVSTLELGDSALYLCASSLDPGWGQSNYGYTFGSGTRLTVV.

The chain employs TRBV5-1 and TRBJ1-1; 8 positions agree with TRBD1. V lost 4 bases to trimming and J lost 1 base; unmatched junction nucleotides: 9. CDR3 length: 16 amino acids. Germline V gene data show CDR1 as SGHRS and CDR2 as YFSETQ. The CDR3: CASSRLSGTGNTEAFF. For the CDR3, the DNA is TGCGCCAGCAGCCGCCTTTCCGGGACAGGGAACACTGAAGCTTTCTTT. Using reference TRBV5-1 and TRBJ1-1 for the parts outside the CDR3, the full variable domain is KAGVTQTPRYLIKTRGQQVTLSCSPISGHRSVSWYQQTPGQGLQFLFEYFSETQRNKGNFPGRFSGRQFSNSRSEMNVSTLELGDSALYLCASSRLSGTGNTEAFFGQGTRLTVV.